A selection of T cell receptor beta chains follows, all from one sample in a study of beta chain features in type 1 diabetes. The table came from immunoSEQ multiplex PCR; TCRdb's copy has only in-frame clones and leaves some out. The sample contains under 500,000 clones, 25% to 35% of which appear only once. The sample taken for sequencing was naive CD4+ T cells from blood. Receptors were obtained from a man aged 18 to 29 in good health. CDR3s include the opening cysteine and the closing phenylalanine or tryptophan. The order of the fields is CDR3 length, J gene, clone size, V gene, D gene, CDR3 protein, CDR3 DNA. The D gene is left open where the match is weak. Where a row states a size, it is once, few, many or the class of an expanded clone; other rows omit it.

>15|TRBJ1-4|-|TRBV5-6|TRBD1
CASSPGTGINEKLFF
TGTGCCAGCAGCCCAGGGACAGGGATTAATGAAAAACTGTTTTTT
>13|TRBJ2-7|few|TRBV30|-
CACLGRASYEQYF
TGTGCCTGCTTGGGACGAGCATCCTACGAGCAGTACTTC
>15|TRBJ2-5|-|TRBV27|TRBD2
CASSPLVGGPGTQYF
TGTGCCAGCAGTCCCCTGGTGGGAGGGCCAGGGACCCAGTACTTC
>16|TRBJ2-7|few|TRBV9|TRBD1
CASSPRGQGASYEQYF
TGTGCCAGCAGCCCTCGGGGACAGGGGGCCTCCTACGAGCAGTACTTC
>18|TRBJ2-5|-|TRBV4-1|TRBD2
CASSQPPTTGTSAVHQYF
TGCGCCAGCAGCCAACCCCCGACGACAGGGACTAGCGCCGTTCACCAGTACTTC
>15|TRBJ2-1|-|TRBV9|-
CASSVLGHTYNEQFF
TGTGCCAGCAGCGTATTGGGACATACCTACAATGAGCAGTTCTTC
>15|TRBJ2-1|-|TRBV5-1|TRBD2
CASSSGDSGNNEQFF
TGCGCCAGCAGCTCGGGAGATAGCGGGAACAATGAGCAGTTCTTC
>12|TRBJ2-1|few|TRBV7-9|-
CASSYLNNEQFF
TGTGCCAGCAGTTATCTAAACAATGAGCAGTTCTTC
>9|TRBJ1-1|few|TRBV7-9|-
CASSDEAFF
TGTGCCAGCAGTGACGAAGCTTTCTTT
>11|TRBJ1-2|-|TRBV29-1|-
CSVETGWGYTF
TGCAGCGTTGAAACTGGGTGGGGCTACACCTTC
>13|TRBJ1-4|-|TRBV29-1|TRBD1
CSARTGNNEKLFF
TGCAGCGCTCGGACAGGAAATAATGAAAAACTGTTTTTT
>16|TRBJ2-3|-|TRBV14|TRBD1
CASSHLGQGASNTQYF
TGTGCCAGCAGCCACCTCGGACAGGGGGCGTCAAATACGCAGTATTTT
>19|TRBJ2-1|-|TRBV4-3|TRBD2
CASSQEGATGLAGVSEQFF
TGCGCCAGCAGCCAAGAGGGGGCGACCGGGCTAGCGGGAGTAAGTGAGCAGTTCTTC
>16|TRBJ2-3|-|TRBV7-9|TRBD1
CASSLGTGLAGDTQYF
TGTGCCAGCAGCTTAGGGACAGGGCTTGCTGGAGATACGCAGTATTTT
>11|TRBJ2-7|-|TRBV20-1|-
CSARGVYEQYF
TGCAGTGCTAGAGGAGTCTACGAGCAGTACTTC
>14|TRBJ2-7|-|TRBV6-1|-
CASSEAGAVNEQYF
TGTGCCAGCAGTGAAGCGGGAGCAGTTAACGAGCAGTACTTC
>15|TRBJ1-5|few|TRBV10-3|-
CAISESTGRSQPQHF
TGTGCCATCAGTGAGTCCACGGGGAGGTCGCAGCCCCAGCATTTT
>15|TRBJ1-1|-|TRBV25-1|-
CASSDLATLNTEAFF
TGTGCCAGCAGTGATCTCGCCACCTTGAACACTGAAGCTTTCTTT
>11|TRBJ1-2|-|TRBV2|-
CASRQDGGYTF
TGTGCCAGCAGACAAGACGGTGGCTACACCTTC
>14|TRBJ1-3|few|TRBV7-2|-
CASNEGGAGNTIYF
TGTGCCAGCAACGAGGGGGGCGCTGGAAACACCATATATTTT
>13|TRBJ2-7|few|TRBV28|-
CASSRDPSYEQYF
TGTGCCAGCAGCCGGGACCCCTCCTACGAGCAGTACTTC
>15|TRBJ2-1|-|TRBV19|TRBD2
CASRPTSGRLNEQFF
TGTGCCAGTAGGCCGACTAGCGGGAGGTTGAATGAGCAGTTCTTC
>13|TRBJ1-1|-|TRBV18|-
CASSAEVDTEAFF
TGTGCCAGCTCAGCAGAGGTCGACACTGAAGCTTTCTTT
>13|TRBJ2-6|-|TRBV29-1|-
CSGVGAGANVLTF
TGCAGCGGTGTTGGGGCTGGGGCCAACGTCCTGACTTTC
>15|TRBJ2-2|-|TRBV19|-
CASSIQKLNTGELFF
TGTGCCAGTAGTATACAGAAGTTGAACACCGGGGAGCTGTTTTTT
>13|TRBJ1-1|few|TRBV30|TRBD1
CAWKDRGLAEAFF
TGTGCCTGGAAGGACAGGGGGTTGGCTGAAGCTTTCTTT
>12|TRBJ2-7|-|TRBV30|TRBD2
CAWSRGGDEQYF
TGTGCCTGGAGCCGTGGGGGGGACGAGCAGTACTTC
>13|TRBJ2-7|-|TRBV28|TRBD1
CASSLTRGPEQYF
TGTGCCAGCAGTCTAACCAGGGGGCCCGAGCAGTACTTC
>15|TRBJ2-3|few|TRBV30|TRBD2
CAWSVLAGGPGTQYF
TGTGCCTGGAGTGTACTCGCGGGAGGGCCGGGTACGCAGTATTTT
>14|TRBJ1-5|once|TRBV19|TRBD1
CASRSTGGIRTQHF
TGTGCCAGTAGATCTACAGGGGGAATCAGGACCCAGCATTTT
>16|TRBJ1-1|-|TRBV30|-
CAWRPPGGRMNTEAFF
TGTGCCTGGAGGCCCCCGGGGGGGAGAATGAACACTGAAGCTTTCTTT
>17|TRBJ1-2|-|TRBV30|-
CAWSVRYSGRLNYGYTF
TGTGCCTGGAGTGTAAGATATTCGGGCAGGCTGAACTATGGCTACACCTTC
>12|TRBJ2-3|few|TRBV5-8|-
CASSPRGDTQYF
TGTGCCAGCAGCCCCAGGGGTGATACGCAGTATTTT
>15|TRBJ2-5|-|TRBV7-9|-
CASLPGWAEKETQYF
TGTGCCAGCCTCCCTGGGTGGGCAGAGAAAGAGACCCAGTACTTC
>15|TRBJ2-7|-|TRBV11-1|TRBD2
CASSPGLAGAHEQYF
TGTGCCAGCAGTCCGGGACTAGCGGGAGCCCACGAGCAGTACTTC
>15|TRBJ2-5|-|TRBV19|-
CASSRRVTVQETQYF
TGTGCCAGTAGTAGGAGGGTGACAGTACAAGAGACCCAGTACTTC
>15|TRBJ1-5|-|TRBV5-1|TRBD1
CASRRTGGSNQPQHF
TGCGCCAGCAGGAGGACAGGAGGCAGCAATCAGCCCCAGCATTTT
>16|TRBJ2-1|few|TRBV10-3|TRBD2
CAISESVLAGALEQFF
TGTGCCATCAGTGAGTCAGTACTAGCGGGGGCCCTTGAGCAGTTCTTC
>14|TRBJ2-1|-|TRBV19|-
CASTERATYNEQFF
TGTGCCAGTACGGAGCGGGCTACGTACAATGAGCAGTTCTTC
>16|TRBJ2-3|-|TRBV30|-
CAWSVGQGFYTDTQYF
TGTGCCTGGAGTGTAGGTCAGGGCTTTTACACAGATACGCAGTATTTT
>15|TRBJ2-7|-|TRBV4-2|TRBD2
CASSQEPSGIYEQYF
TGTGCCAGCAGCCAAGAGCCTAGCGGGATCTACGAGCAGTACTTC
>16|TRBJ2-1|-|TRBV5-1|TRBD1
CASSFPPGQTTVEQFF
TGCGCCAGCAGCTTTCCACCGGGACAGACTACCGTTGAGCAGTTCTTC
>16|TRBJ2-1|-|TRBV15|-
CATSRDLLSSYNEQFF
TGTGCCACCAGCAGAGACCTCCTGAGCTCCTACAATGAGCAGTTCTTC
>15|TRBJ2-3|few|TRBV2|TRBD1
CASRLGQASTDTQYF
TGTGCCAGCAGACTGGGACAGGCTAGCACAGATACGCAGTATTTT
>13|TRBJ2-1|-|TRBV5-1|TRBD1
CASSFQGAGEQFF
TGCGCCAGCAGCTTCCAGGGGGCTGGTGAGCAGTTCTTC
>13|TRBJ2-1|few|TRBV4-2|-
CASSQFPGGEQFF
TGTGCCAGCAGCCAATTTCCCGGCGGTGAGCAGTTCTTC
>15|TRBJ2-1|few|TRBV18|-
CASSPPSSGANEQFF
TGTGCCAGCTCACCACCTTCCTCGGGAGCAAATGAGCAGTTCTTC
>12|TRBJ1-4|few|TRBV29-1|-
CSVGSSNEKLFF
TGCAGCGTTGGGAGTTCTAATGAAAAACTGTTTTTT